A single sample gave rise to the 10 T cell receptor beta chains below, sequenced in a study of shared clonotypes between healthy human individuals. Using immunoSEQ multiplex PCR, the repertoire was profiled, and TCRdb retains in-frame clones only, with some absent. The sample comprises some 2.1 million clones, about 94% of which are singletons, and 0.85% to 1.3% rests with the top ten. Naive CD8 cells lacked CD45RO and underwent positive selection for CCR7, leaving out terminally differentiated effector memory CD45RA+ cells. The source material was naive CD8+ T cells sorted from blood. Source of these receptors: a man between 18 and 35 years old in good health.

A remark on this clone: The sample has other DNA sequences that encode this CDR3 too. The chain is built from TRBV28 and TRBJ2-7; the D gene is possibly TRBD2 (6 bases). Trimming left V 4 bases short and J 0 bases short, with 10 bases between. Germline values: CDR1 MDHEN, CDR2 SYDVKM. The length of the CDR3 is 14 residues. The CDR3 protein is CASSSTGSSYEQYF. DNA for the CDR3: TGTGCCAGCAGTTCAACCGGGAGCTCCTACGAGCAGTACTTC. The full variable domain, with the rest looked up from reference TRBV28 and TRBJ2-7, is DVKVTQSSRYLVKRTGEKVFLECVQDMDHENMFWYRQDPGLGLRLIYFSYDVKMKEKGDIPEGYSVSREKKERFSLILESASTNQTSMYLCASSSTGSSYEQYFGPGTRLTVT.

This clone has just one count. The V gene is TRBV30, the J gene TRBJ1-1, with D uncertain. CDR1 is GTSNPN and CDR2 is SVGIG in the germline V gene (reference sequence). The CDR3 has 11 amino acids. V was pared by 3 bases and J by 5 bases, with 7 bases between. CDR3 amino acids: CAWRVGTEAFF. In DNA, the CDR3 is TGTGCCTGGAGGGTGGGGACTGAAGCTTTCTTT. Full variable domain (outside the CDR3, taken from reference TRBV30 and TRBJ1-1): SQTIHQWPATLVQPVGSPLSLECTVEGTSNPNLYWYRQAAGRGLQLLFYSVGIGQISSEVPQNLSASRPQDRQFILSSKKLLLSDSGFYLCAWRVGTEAFFGQGTRLTVV.

The chain recombines TRBV7-8 with TRBJ2-2; 12 nucleotides align to TRBD2. V shed 3 bases and J 5 bases; nucleotides not matched to a gene: 7. CDR3 length equals 17 residues. CDR1 and CDR2 (germline): SGHVS, FQNEAQ. DNA for the CDR3: TGTGCCAGCAGCTTTCGGCTAGCGGGAGGGCCAACCGGGGAGCTGTTTTTT. As protein: CASSFRLAGGPTGELFF.

This chain connects TRBV6-5 to TRBJ2-2; 9 bases are shared with TRBD1. V was pared by 7 bases and J by 4 bases, with 7 bases of the junction left unmatched. CDR1 and CDR2 from the germline V gene are MNHEY and SVGAGI. The CDR3 has 15 amino acids. CDR3 loop: CASTRDREGTGELFF. CDR3 coding DNA: TGTGCCAGCACCCGGGACAGGGAGGGCACCGGGGAGCTGTTTTTT.

On this clone itself: Within the sample, other DNA sequences also encode this same CDR3. The chain uses TRBV27 and TRBJ1-4; D is ambiguous. In germline, CDR1 is MNHEY, CDR2 SMNVEV (reference sequence). This CDR3 is built from 14 residues. Trimming removed 1 base from V and 8 bases from J, with 11 bases in between. CDR3 nucleotides: TGTGCCAGCAGTTTATGGGGAGGAAACGAAAAACTGTTTTTT. It is translated as CASSLWGGNEKLFF.

The chain couples TRBV30 to TRBJ1-5; D may be TRBD1 (5 bases). Trimming took off 1 base at V and 1 base at J, with 11 bases between the two ends. Germline V lookup: CDR1 GTSNPN, CDR2 SVGIG (reference sequence). This CDR3 region has 15 residues. The CDR3 DNA sequence: TGTGCCTGGAGTGAAGGCCGGGACAGCAATCAGCCCCAGCATTTT. Its protein is CAWSEGRDSNQPQHF.

The CDR3 bases are TGTGCCAGCAGCTTAGAGGGCTACTACTCTGGAAACACCATATATTTT. Protein: CASSLEGYYSGNTIYF. The J gene is TRBJ1-3, the V gene TRBV7-6; D remains ambiguous. V was pared by 1 base and J by 0 bases, with 10 bases between. The CDR3 has 16 amino acids. Germline loops: CDR1 SGHVS, CDR2 FNYEAQ.

This clone turned up a few times. Other nucleotide sequences in the sample specify the same CDR3. The chain employs TRBV11-2 and TRBJ2-7; D ambiguous. Trimming took off 1 base at V and 5 bases at J, with 3 bases between the two ends. Germline-derived CDR1 and CDR2 are SGHAT and FQNNGV. This CDR3 region has 11 residues. The CDR3 loop reads CASSLGHEQYF. Here the CDR3 DNA reads TGTGCCAGCAGCTTAGGCCACGAGCAGTACTTC.

V gene TRBV6-6 combines with J gene TRBJ2-2, with D unresolved. With 0 bases removed from V and 10 bases from J, the gap between germline ends came to 3 bases. The germline gives CDR1 MNHNY, CDR2 SVGAGI (reference sequence). This CDR3 comprises 11 residues. The DNA of the CDR3 is TGTGCCAGCAGTTACTCGCTGGAGCTGTTTTTT. It encodes CASSYSLELFF.

The chain carries TRBV27 and TRBJ2-3; the match to TRBD1 covers 10 bases. Trimming removed 5 bases from V and 6 bases from J; junction bases left unmatched: 14. Germline CDR1 and CDR2: MNHEY and SMNVEV (reference sequence). The CDR3 is 17 amino acids. The chain's CDR3 is CASSPSLGDRGPDTQYF. Written as DNA, the CDR3 is TGTGCCAGCAGTCCCTCGCTAGGGGACAGGGGCCCCGATACGCAGTATTTT.